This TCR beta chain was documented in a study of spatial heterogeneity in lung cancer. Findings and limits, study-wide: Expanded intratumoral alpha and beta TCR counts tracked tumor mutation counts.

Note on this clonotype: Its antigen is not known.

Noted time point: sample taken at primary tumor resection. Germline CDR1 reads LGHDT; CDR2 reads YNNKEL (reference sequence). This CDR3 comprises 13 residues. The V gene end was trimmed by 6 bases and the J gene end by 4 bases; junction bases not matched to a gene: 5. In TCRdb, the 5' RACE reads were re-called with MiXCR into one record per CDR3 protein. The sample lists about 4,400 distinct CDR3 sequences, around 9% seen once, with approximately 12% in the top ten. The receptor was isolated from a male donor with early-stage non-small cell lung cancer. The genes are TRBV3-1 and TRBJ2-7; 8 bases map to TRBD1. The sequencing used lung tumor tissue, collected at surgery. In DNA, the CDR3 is TGTGCCAGCAGAGGGGGACAGGTGTACGAGCAGTACTTC. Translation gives CASRGGQVYEQYF.